The clone carrying this T cell receptor (beta chain) was counted at least ten times. Germline lookup yields CDR1 SEHNR and CDR2 FQNEAQ (reference sequence). Trimming left V 6 bases short and J 3 bases short, with 14 bases between. This CDR3 comprises 14 residues. These data come from a study of molecular identifiers for immune sequencing clone quantification. Previously published methods and listed TCR primers were used for the bulk TCR libraries. TCRdb used MiXCR to reprocess the PCR reads, holding one entry per CDR3 protein. The sample holds some 41,000 distinct CDR3 sequences, 24% seen once. The source material was naive CD8+ T cells from blood, with Jurkat cell RNA spiked in. The subset: FACS-sorted CD8+CD4-CCR7+CD45RA+ naive T cells. The receptor comes from a human donor in good health. Some libraries in this study had Jurkat cell RNA spiked in. The V gene is TRBV7-9, the J gene TRBJ1-1; the D is unclear. CDR3 residues: CASRSNGGHTEAFF. CDR3 DNA sequence: TGTGCCAGCAGAAGTAATGGAGGGCACACTGAAGCTTTCTTT.